The clone carrying this T cell receptor (beta chain) was counted a few times. Its antigen is not known. Template switching by 5'RACE produced TCR cDNA, adding a universal primer site and UMIs. TCRdb passed the 5' RACE reads through MiXCR, listing each CDR3 protein once. The table has about 310,000 distinct CDR3 sequences, roughly 4% seen once. This sample is drawn from a study of T cells after yellow fever vaccination. Study-level results: In post-booster samples, most primary-vaccination clones reappeared (approximately 96% CD4, over 70% CD8).

Germline values: CDR1 LNHDA, CDR2 SQIVND (reference sequence). The V and J ends lost 10 bases and 4 bases, in that order; junction bases with no gene match: 6. CDR3 length: 14 residues. The sequence came from a man between 18 and 35 years old who received the YFV17D yellow fever vaccine. This specimen was PBMCs, taken on the day of the yellow fever booster vaccination. The chain couples TRBV19 to TRBJ1-5, with TRBD1 identical over 11 bases. The CDR3 region has the DNA TGTGCCACAGCCGGGACAGGGGGAAATCAGCCCCAGCATTTT. Translated, it gives CATAGTGGNQPQHF.